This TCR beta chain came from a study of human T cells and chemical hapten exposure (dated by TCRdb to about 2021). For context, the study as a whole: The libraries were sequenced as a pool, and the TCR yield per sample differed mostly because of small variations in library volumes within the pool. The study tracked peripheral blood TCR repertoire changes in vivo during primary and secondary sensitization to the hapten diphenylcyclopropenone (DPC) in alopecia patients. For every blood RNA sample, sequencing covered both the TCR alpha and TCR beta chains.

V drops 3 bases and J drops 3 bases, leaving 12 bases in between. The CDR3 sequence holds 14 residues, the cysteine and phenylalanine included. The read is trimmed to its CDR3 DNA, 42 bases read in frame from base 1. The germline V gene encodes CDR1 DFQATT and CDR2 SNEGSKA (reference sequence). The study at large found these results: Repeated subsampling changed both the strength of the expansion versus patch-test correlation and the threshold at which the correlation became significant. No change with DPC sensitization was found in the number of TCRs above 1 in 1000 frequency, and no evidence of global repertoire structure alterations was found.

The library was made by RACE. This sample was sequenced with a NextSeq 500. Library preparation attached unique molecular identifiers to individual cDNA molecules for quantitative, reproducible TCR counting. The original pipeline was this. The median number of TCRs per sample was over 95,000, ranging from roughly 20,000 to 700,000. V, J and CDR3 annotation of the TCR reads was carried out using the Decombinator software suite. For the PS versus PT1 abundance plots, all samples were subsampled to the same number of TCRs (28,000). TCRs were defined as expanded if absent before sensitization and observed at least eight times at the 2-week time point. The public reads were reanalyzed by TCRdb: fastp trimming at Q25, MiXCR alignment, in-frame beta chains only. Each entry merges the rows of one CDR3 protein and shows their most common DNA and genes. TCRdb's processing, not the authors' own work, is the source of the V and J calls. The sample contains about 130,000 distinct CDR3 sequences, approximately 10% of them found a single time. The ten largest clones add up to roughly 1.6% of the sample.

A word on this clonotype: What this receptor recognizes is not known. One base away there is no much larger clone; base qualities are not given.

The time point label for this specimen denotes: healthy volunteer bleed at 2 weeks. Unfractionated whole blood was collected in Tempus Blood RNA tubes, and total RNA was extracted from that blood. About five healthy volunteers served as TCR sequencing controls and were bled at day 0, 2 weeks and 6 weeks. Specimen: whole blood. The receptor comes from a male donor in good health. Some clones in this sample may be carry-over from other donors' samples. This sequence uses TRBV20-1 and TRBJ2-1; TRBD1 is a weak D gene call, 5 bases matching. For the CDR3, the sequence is CSARGQGNYNEQFF. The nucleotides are TGCAGTGCTAGGGGGCAGGGTAACTACAATGAGCAGTTCTTC.